The clone carrying this T cell receptor (beta chain) was observed a handful of times. This specimen belongs to a study of blood T cell repertoires in COVID-19. About the study: From T cells, B-cell-depleted T cells, or PBMCs came the material, which was cDNA or gDNA.

TCRdb keeps only in-frame clones here, not all; method: immunoSEQ multiplex PCR. The sample contains 200,000 to 250,000 clones, 70% to 90% of which appear only once. Germline CDR1 and CDR2: MGHDK and SYGVNS. Trimming removed 4 bases from V and 5 bases from J; junction bases left unmatched: 3. CDR3 size: 13 residues. The study drew participants aged roughly 18 to 89 years from about two dozen US areas. Participants had their cohort set by participant-reported clinical history. In Cohort 3, a recovered donor had either two negative PCRs, clearance, or symptom resolution. V gene TRBV25-1 combines with J gene TRBJ1-1; 8 bases line up with TRBD1. This clonotype was obtained from a man in his thirties or forties who had recovered from COVID-19. The sample consisted of PBMCs or T cells enriched from blood (not recorded which). Written as DNA, the CDR3 is TGTGCCAGCAGTGGGACAGGGCGGACTGAAGCTTTCTTT. Translation gives CASSGTGRTEAFF. Supplemented by reference TRBV25-1 and TRBJ1-1, the full variable domain reads EADIYQTPRYLVIGTGKKITLECSQTMGHDKMYWYQQDPGMELHLIHYSYGVNSTEKGDLSSESTVSRIRTEHFPLTLESARPSHTSQYLCASSGTGRTEAFFGQGTRLTVV.